Given below is one T cell receptor beta chain in context. Original analysis: From reference gene primer amplification, estimates of nucleated cell counts were derived. The assay was immunoSEQ multiplex PCR, and TCRdb's table has in-frame clones only and misses some. From that table come the V and J calls and clone size; the DNA was used to work out D and trimming. Among 140,000 or so clones listed, 80% were seen once. The record originates from a study of blood T cell repertoires in COVID-19. Study background: T cells, B-cell-depleted T cells, or PBMCs provided the cDNA or gDNA that served as material.

The sequencing input was peripheral blood. The sequence was collected from a man between 65 and 80 years old who had recovered from COVID-19.

CDR3 sequence: CASSGSGGKNEQFF. The CDR3 DNA is TGTGCCAGCAGTGGTAGCGGGGGCAAAAATGAGCAGTTCTTC. This chain links TRBV25-1 with TRBJ2-1; TRBD2 agrees at 9 bases. With V trimmed by 4 bases and J by 7 bases, 5 bases remained unmatched. The CDR3 consists of 14 residues. Germline loops: CDR1 MGHDK, CDR2 SYGVNS.